This T cell receptor (beta chain) emerged from a study of CD8+ T cells in alopecia areata. General study points: Under tofacitinib, fewer expanded CD8+ clones appeared among the top 100 scalp clones.

Extraction and reverse transcription of RNA yielded cDNA as the sequencing template. Measured with immunoSEQ multiplex PCR; TCRdb has only the in-frame clones, and not every one. The table has around 70,000 clones, 29% seen once. This clone showed up just a few times. No antigen is known for it. Regarding treatment: oral pan-JAK inhibitor, 5-10 mg twice daily. The V end lost 5 bases, the J end lost 5 bases, and 16 bases lay between the germline ends. CDR1 SEHNR and CDR2 FQNEAQ come from the germline V gene (reference sequence). This CDR3 is built from 14 residues. The sequences come from CD8+ T cells sorted from blood, collected at week 4, from a patient treated with tofacitinib. The sequence was collected from a human donor with alopecia areata. V usage is TRBV7-9 and J usage is TRBJ2-7, with a possible D match to TRBD1 (5 bases). The CDR3 is CASSDAKGAHEQYF. In DNA form, the CDR3 reads TGTGCCAGCAGCGACGCAAAAGGGGCCCACGAGCAGTACTTC.